The rows below give T cell receptor beta chains drawn from one sample of a study of neurological immune-mediated disorders. TCRdb recomputed calls from the 5' RACE reads with MiXCR, one row per CDR3 protein. Among around 47,000 distinct CDR3 sequences listed, 20% to 25% were seen once. Sequenced: PBMCs. The receptors shown here come from a man aged 55-75 years with HTLV-1-associated myelopathy (HAM/TSP). CDR3s leave out the opening cysteine and the closing phenylalanine or tryptophan. Clone size appears in some rows only: once, few, many, or a class for an expanded clone.

size: .
V: TRBV9
J: TRBJ1-1
CDR3: ASSVAPNTEAF

size: many
V: TRBV7-8
J: TRBJ2-1
CDR3: ASSLDGSSYNEQF

size: many
V: TRBV9
J: TRBJ2-5
CDR3: ASSVEVSGRWETQY

size: many
V: TRBV27
J: TRBJ2-7
CDR3: ASSFGAGGLYEQY

size: many
V: TRBV3-1
J: TRBJ2-7
CDR3: ASSFNPGTFSYEQY

size: many
V: TRBV20-1
J: TRBJ2-7
CDR3: SALASSSYEQY

size: many
V: TRBV12-3/TRBV12-4
J: TRBJ1-1
CDR3: ASKGDAEAF

size: .
V: TRBV5-1
J: TRBJ2-7
CDR3: ASSQLHCSYEQY

size: many
V: TRBV29-1
J: TRBJ2-1
CDR3: SARTGGSYNEQF

size: once
V: TRBV12-3/TRBV12-4
J: TRBJ2-1
CDR3: ASSLRGRAYNEQF

size: few
V: TRBV7-3
J: TRBJ2-3
CDR3: ASSDTGTPDTQY

size: many
V: TRBV5-1
J: TRBJ1-1
CDR3: ASSLGLGQGETEAF

size: .
V: TRBV10-1
J: TRBJ1-1
CDR3: ASGRRRDFTEAF

size: .
V: TRBV7-3
J: TRBJ2-1
CDR3: ASSPTGQDDEQF

size: many
V: TRBV5-1
J: TRBJ2-2
CDR3: ASSPDLGTRTGELF

size: .
V: TRBV20-1
J: TRBJ2-2
CDR3: SARDWGSGTGELF

size: many
V: TRBV7-9
J: TRBJ2-3
CDR3: ASSPLGGGTDTQY

size: many
V: TRBV18
J: TRBJ1-4
CDR3: ASSPGATNEKLF

size: .
V: TRBV9
J: TRBJ1-4
CDR3: ASSVGEGWKDEKLF

size: many
V: TRBV15
J: TRBJ2-5
CDR3: ATSREAGNQETQY

size: many
V: TRBV10-3
J: TRBJ2-4
CDR3: AINPDRGGIQY

size: many
V: TRBV5-1
J: TRBJ2-3
CDR3: ASSAQTGGSSTDTQY

size: many
V: TRBV20-1
J: TRBJ2-7
CDR3: SAPETSGIYEQY

size: many
V: TRBV20-1
J: TRBJ2-3
CDR3: SAPPKLQYTDTQY

size: few
V: TRBV4-1
J: TRBJ1-1
CDR3: ASSQQQGRYTEAF

size: many
V: TRBV24-1
J: TRBJ1-5
CDR3: ATSDRRNQPQH

size: many
V: TRBV20-1
J: TRBJ2-1
CDR3: SALSGRRYEQF

size: many
V: TRBV5-6
J: TRBJ2-1
CDR3: ASSRGSGRGDEQF

size: many
V: TRBV2
J: TRBJ2-2
CDR3: ASSNSGELF

size: few
V: TRBV7-9
J: TRBJ2-6
CDR3: ASSLWAGESGANVLT

size: .
V: TRBV11-2
J: TRBJ2-1
CDR3: ASSSGLGPAYNEQF

size: .
V: TRBV27
J: TRBJ2-2
CDR3: ASSSTGEGAGELF

size: many
V: TRBV7-9
J: TRBJ2-1
CDR3: ASSSAGGRRNEQF

size: many
V: TRBV4-1
J: TRBJ2-3
CDR3: ASSQDPGGVVDTQY

size: many
V: TRBV27
J: TRBJ1-5
CDR3: ASSFPDGDSNQPQH

size: many
V: TRBV20-1
J: TRBJ2-3
CDR3: SASMGGRAPDTQY

size: many
V: TRBV27
J: TRBJ2-7
CDR3: ASSLGAGSPSYEQY

size: many
V: TRBV28
J: TRBJ2-7
CDR3: ASRRQGANSYEQY

size: many
V: TRBV5-1
J: TRBJ2-2
CDR3: ASRLAGDTGELF

size: .
V: TRBV4-1
J: TRBJ1-2
CDR3: ASSQGGTAGLYGYT

size: many
V: TRBV20-1
J: TRBJ2-4
CDR3: SARAQDGLRH

size: many
V: TRBV20-1
J: TRBJ1-5
CDR3: SARTRGQGGRNQPQH

size: .
V: TRBV29-1
J: TRBJ2-1
CDR3: SVGEGTFYNEQF

size: many
V: TRBV6-2/TRBV6-3
J: TRBJ2-5
CDR3: ASSYPPGTSGPQETQY

size: medium-sized
V: TRBV24-1
J: TRBJ2-5
CDR3: ATSIDGTGVQETQY

size: many
V: TRBV29-1
J: TRBJ2-1
CDR3: SAARRDTHNEQF

size: many
V: TRBV6-5
J: TRBJ2-7
CDR3: ASSRTGTVISYEQY

size: many
V: TRBV10-3
J: TRBJ2-2
CDR3: AISESMNTGELF

size: many
V: TRBV29-1
J: TRBJ2-1
CDR3: SVETLAGAGYNEQF

size: .
V: TRBV7-6
J: TRBJ2-1
CDR3: ASSRSGRREQF

size: .
V: TRBV18
J: TRBJ2-1
CDR3: ASSPPGGPKVEQF

size: many
V: TRBV10-3
J: TRBJ1-1
CDR3: ATDPSGHKNTEAF

size: .
V: TRBV20-1
J: TRBJ2-1
CDR3: SASLATGAVKNEQF

size: many
V: TRBV20-1
J: TRBJ2-7
CDR3: SASAPTGTPEQY